There are a few counts of the clone carrying this T cell receptor (beta chain). Antigen specificity is unknown. These data originate in a study of graft-versus-host responses after intestinal transplantation. Repertoires were generated with immunoSEQ multiplex PCR, while TCRdb's copy carries only in-frame clones and drops some. The table shows around 88,000 clones, with around 83% occurring only once. Looked up from germline, CDR1 is WSHSY and CDR2 is SAAADI. Trimming removed 4 bases at V and 2 bases at J, with 9 bases between. This CDR3 region has 13 residues. The chain is built from TRBV10-2 and TRBJ2-7; D is perhaps TRBD2 (6 bases). The source is a human donor who received an intestinal transplant. This sample comprised unstimulated CD8+ T cells sorted from spleen or lymph node cells, obtained before intestinal transplant. In nucleotides, the CDR3 is TGCGCCAGCAGTGTGGGGGGAACCTACGAGCAGTACTTC. Amino acids: CASSVGGTYEQYF.